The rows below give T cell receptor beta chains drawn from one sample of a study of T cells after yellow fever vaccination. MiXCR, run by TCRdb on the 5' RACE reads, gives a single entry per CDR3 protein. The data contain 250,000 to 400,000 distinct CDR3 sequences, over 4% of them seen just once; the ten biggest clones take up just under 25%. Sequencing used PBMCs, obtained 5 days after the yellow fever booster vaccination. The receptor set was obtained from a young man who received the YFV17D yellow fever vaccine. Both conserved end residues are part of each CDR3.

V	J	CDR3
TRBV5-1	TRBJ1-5	CASSSTGEAGRPQHF
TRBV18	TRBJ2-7	CASSPSPLALREQYF
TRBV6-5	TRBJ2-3	CASSPNVDTQYF
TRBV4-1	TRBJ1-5	CASSQDSGTALNQPQHF
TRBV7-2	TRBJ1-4	CASSPLRGGEKLFF
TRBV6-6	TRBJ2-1	CASSYVGGWDEQFF
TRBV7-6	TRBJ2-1	CASNPSAGFNEQFF
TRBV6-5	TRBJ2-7	CASSYSNSRPYEQYF
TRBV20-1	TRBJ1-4	CSARDLGESNEKLFF
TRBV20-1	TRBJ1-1	CSARDEGGLSTFF
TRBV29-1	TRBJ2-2	CSVISRDRESGELFF
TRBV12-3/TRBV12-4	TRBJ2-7	CASTPGGGFVDYEQYF
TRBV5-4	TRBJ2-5	CASSPQGEETQYF
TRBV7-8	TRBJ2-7	CASRLWGQGVTYEQYF